These 16 T cell receptor beta chains were sequenced from one sample in a study of T cell repertoires in cytomegalovirus infection (dated by TCRdb to the late 2010s). Their antigen targets remain unknown. Sequencing was performed on an Illumina HiSeq 1500. The public reads were reprocessed in TCRdb via fastp at Q25 and MiXCR, keeping in-frame beta chains. Identical CDR3 protein sequences are pooled into one entry, listed with their most common genes and DNA. A total of about 740,000 distinct CDR3 sequences appear in this sample, around 35% of them only once. The ten biggest clones cover roughly 18% of the sample. The label giving this sample's treatment or condition can be read as: in vitro stimulation with specific CMV peptide epitopes to enrich CMV-specific T cells. Specimen: cultured PBMCs, collected from culture after CMV antigen stimulation. Every receptor here comes from a human donor in good health (CMV status not recorded). Some clones in this sample may be carry-over from other donors' samples.

This chain connects TRBV10-3 to TRBJ1-5; D may be TRBD1 (5 bases). Trimming shortened V by 3 bases and J by 5 bases, and 17 bases separated the two germline ends. Germline V CDR1 and CDR2: ENHRY, SYGVKD. This CDR3 comprises 16 residues. Written as DNA, the CDR3 is TGTGCCATCAGTGATCGCGGGGCCGCTGGGGATCAGCCCCAGCATTTT. This gives the protein CAISDRGAAGDQPQHF.

The table lists this clonotype with a count of one. The CDR3 protein is CASSNTGRYGYTF. In nucleotides, the CDR3 is TGTGCCAGCAGCAATACAGGACGATATGGCTACACCTTC. The J gene is TRBJ1-2, the V gene TRBV6-1, with D maybe TRBD1 (5 bases). The germline V gene encodes CDR1 MNHNS and CDR2 SASEGT. The CDR3 is 13 residues long. Trimming removed 6 bases at V and 5 bases at J, with 13 bases between.

J is TRBJ1-5 and V is TRBV27; the D gene is possibly TRBD1 (5 bases). Trimming took off 5 bases at V and 7 bases at J, with 21 bases between the two ends. Germline CDR1 and CDR2: MNHEY and SMNVEV (reference sequence). The CDR3 covers 16 residues. CDR3 sequence (DNA): TGTGCCAGCAGTCCCCAGGCCGTGGCAGGGCGGCAGCCCCAGCATTTT. It specifies CASSPQAVAGRQPQHF.

This rearrangement joins TRBV7-9 to TRBJ2-3, with D possibly matching TRBD1 (6 bases). This CDR3 is 16 amino acids long. The germline V gene encodes CDR1 SEHNR and CDR2 FQNEAQ (reference sequence). V gave up 4 bases and J gave up 2 bases, with 16 bases separating them. The CDR3 spells CASSSSRDTYTDTQYF. CDR3 coding DNA: TGTGCCAGCAGCTCCAGCCGGGACACCTACACAGATACGCAGTATTTT.

The chain couples TRBV2 to TRBJ2-5, with 14 bases lining up with TRBD2. The CDR3 loop spans 15 amino acids. After removal of 5 bases from V and 6 bases from J, the junction contained 5 bases not matched to a gene. In germline, CDR1 is SNHLY, CDR2 FYNNEI. The CDR3 loop reads CASSSGLAGAQTQYF. CDR3 sequence (DNA): TGTGCCAGCAGTTCGGGACTAGCGGGAGCCCAGACCCAGTACTTC.

This clonotype was found a few times. The V call is TRBV7-9, the J call TRBJ2-2, with 7 bases identical to TRBD1. CDR1 is SEHNR, CDR2 FQNEAQ, per germline (reference sequence). J gave up 2 bases and V 8 bases, and 11 bases lay outside the gene matches. This CDR3 spans 16 amino acids. CDR3 residues: CASGVRRQGNTGELFF. The CDR3 bases are TGTGCCAGCGGGGTTCGGAGACAGGGAAACACCGGGGAGCTGTTTTTT.

The J gene is TRBJ2-7, the V gene TRBV7-6; 12 positions agree with TRBD2. This CDR3 is 17 amino acids long. Germline V lookup: CDR1 SGHVS, CDR2 FNYEAQ. J lost 7 bases, V lost 5 bases, and 15 bases had no gene match. The CDR3 reads CASSLGGLAGGPWEQYF. The CDR3 region has the DNA TGTGCCAGCAGCCTAGGGGGTCTAGCGGGAGGGCCGTGGGAGCAGTACTTC.

The J gene is TRBJ1-2, the V gene TRBV19; D perhaps matches TRBD1 (5 bases). This CDR3 comprises 13 residues. The germline V gene has CDR1 LNHDA and CDR2 SQIVND (reference sequence). Trimming stripped 3 bases from V and 4 bases from J, with 9 bases between. DNA for the CDR3: TGTGCCAGTAGTATGGACAACCGCTATGGCTACACCTTC. Its translation is CASSMDNRYGYTF.

This clonotype was observed a few times. The chain has TRBV2 and TRBJ1-4; D gene uncertain. Germline CDR1 is SNHLY and CDR2 is FYNNEI. V lost 1 base and J lost 3, with 12 bases in between. The CDR3 runs to 16 residues. The CDR3: CASSEDGTQSNEKLFF. For the CDR3, the DNA is TGTGCCAGCAGTGAAGACGGCACCCAATCTAATGAAAAACTGTTTTTT.

This clonotype was observed a handful of times. This chain's CDR3 is CASSRRAATYEQYF. Written as DNA, the CDR3 is TGTGCCAGCAGCCGACGAGCAGCAACCTACGAGCAGTACTTC. The chain uses TRBV7-9 and TRBJ2-7; D unresolved. V was clipped by 5 bases and J by 2 bases, with 13 bases between them. CDR1 and CDR2 (germline): SEHNR, FQNEAQ (reference sequence). The CDR3 loop spans 14 amino acids.

This clonotype was counted many times. The chain carries TRBV7-2 and TRBJ2-5; D not certain. Looked up from germline, CDR1 is SGHTA and CDR2 is FQGNSA. CDR3 size: 14 residues. V lost 5 bases, J lost 2 bases, and 12 bases lay in between. The CDR3 DNA follows: TGTGCCAGCAGCCGATCTAGAAGACAAGAGACCCAGTACTTC. Amino acids: CASSRSRRQETQYF.

V is TRBV7-4 and J is TRBJ2-3; perhaps TRBD2 as D (5 bases). The germline V gene has CDR1 SGHVT and CDR2 SQSDAQ. This CDR3 spans 18 amino acids. V was shortened by 5 bases and J by 4 bases, with 25 bases between the two germline ends. The CDR3 loop reads CASSPIVSGRVPADTQYF. In DNA, the CDR3 is TGTGCCAGCAGCCCCATTGTAAGCGGTCGTGTCCCGGCAGATACGCAGTATTTT.

The chain uses TRBV11-2 and TRBJ2-1, with TRBD1 identical over 7 bases. Germline CDR1 is SGHAT and CDR2 is FQNNGV. The trim removed 6 bases at V and 9 bases at J, leaving 8 bases unmatched. The CDR3 has 13 residues. The CDR3 spells CASSRNEGAEQFF. In DNA form, the CDR3 reads TGTGCCAGCAGTCGAAACGAGGGGGCTGAGCAGTTCTTC. Using reference TRBV11-2 and TRBJ2-1 for the parts outside the CDR3, the full variable domain is EAGVAQSPRYKIIEKRQSVAFWCNPISGHATLYWYQQILGQGPKLLIQFQNNGVVDDSQLPKDRFSAERLKGVDSTLKIQPAKLEDSAVYLCASSRNEGAEQFFGPGTRLTVL.

This clonotype was detected many times. The chain joins TRBV7-2 to TRBJ1-2, with 9 bases matching TRBD1. The CDR3 loop spans 15 amino acids. The V and J ends lost 2 bases and 4 bases, in that order; junction bases with no gene match: 5. Germline CDR1 SGHTA, CDR2 FQGNSA. In DNA, the CDR3 is TGTGCCAGCAGCTTACACACAGGGGGCGGCTATGGCTACACCTTC. This sequence encodes CASSLHTGGGYGYTF.

The chain employs TRBV6-2 or TRBV6-3 and TRBJ1-1, with 9 bases fitting TRBD1. The J segment lost 3 bases and the V segment lost 8 bases, leaving 4 bases of the junction unmatched. Germline CDR1 is MNHEY and CDR2 is SVGEGT. This CDR3 region has 13 residues. CDR3 coding DNA: TGTGCCAGCGGGGGACAGGGCTACACTGAAGCTTTCTTT. It is translated as CASGGQGYTEAFF.

This clonotype was counted a few times. The chain couples TRBV7-2 to TRBJ1-3; tentative D call: TRBD1 (6 bases). CDR1 and CDR2 from the germline V gene are SGHTA and FQGNSA. This CDR3 is built from 15 residues. The V and J ends lost 5 bases and 0 bases respectively, with 11 bases between them. The CDR3 sequence: CASSPGGSSGNTIYF. The CDR3 DNA reads as TGTGCCAGCAGCCCGGGGGGCAGCTCTGGAAACACCATATATTTT.